This TCR beta chain was found in a study of PD-1 blockade in classical Hodgkin lymphoma. The germline V and J ends were trimmed by 2 bases and 9 bases, with 19 bases remaining between them. This CDR3 comprises 15 residues. Germline V CDR1 and CDR2: MDHEN, SYDVKM. TCRdb's table, derived via immunoSEQ multiplex PCR, lists solely in-frame clones and lacks some. The profile shows tens of thousands of clones, roughly nine tenths of them singletons. This sample's time point: cycle 4 day 1 (C4D1), after 5 to 7 weeks of nivolumab. Patients all relapsed after autologous stem cell transplantation, and there was variation in brentuximab vedotin exposure.

The receptor's source is a human donor with classical Hodgkin lymphoma. Sequenced here: peripheral blood mononuclear cells (PBMCs), sampled before the fourth cycle of nivolumab. This chain uses TRBV28 with TRBJ2-5, with D perhaps assigned TRBD1 or TRBD2 (6 bases each). The CDR3 nucleotides read TGTGCCAGCAGTTTACTGGGGACAAGCTGGAGGGCCCAGTACTTC. Its protein product is CASSLLGTSWRAQYF.